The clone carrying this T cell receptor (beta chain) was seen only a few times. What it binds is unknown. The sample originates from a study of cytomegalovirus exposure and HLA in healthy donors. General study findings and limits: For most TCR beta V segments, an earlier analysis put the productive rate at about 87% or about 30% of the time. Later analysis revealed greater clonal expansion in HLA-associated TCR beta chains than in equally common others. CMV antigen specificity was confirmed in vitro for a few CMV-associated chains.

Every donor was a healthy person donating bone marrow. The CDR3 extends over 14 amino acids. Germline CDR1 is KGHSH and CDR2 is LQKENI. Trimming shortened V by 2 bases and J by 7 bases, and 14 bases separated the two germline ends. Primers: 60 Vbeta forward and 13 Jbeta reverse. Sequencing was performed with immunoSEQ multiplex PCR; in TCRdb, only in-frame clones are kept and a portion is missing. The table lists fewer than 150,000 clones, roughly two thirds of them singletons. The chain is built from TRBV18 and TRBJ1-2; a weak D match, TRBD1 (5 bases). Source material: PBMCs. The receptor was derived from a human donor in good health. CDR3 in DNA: TGTGCCAGCTCACCAACAGGAGGGCGCATTGGCTACACCTTC. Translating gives CASSPTGGRIGYTF.